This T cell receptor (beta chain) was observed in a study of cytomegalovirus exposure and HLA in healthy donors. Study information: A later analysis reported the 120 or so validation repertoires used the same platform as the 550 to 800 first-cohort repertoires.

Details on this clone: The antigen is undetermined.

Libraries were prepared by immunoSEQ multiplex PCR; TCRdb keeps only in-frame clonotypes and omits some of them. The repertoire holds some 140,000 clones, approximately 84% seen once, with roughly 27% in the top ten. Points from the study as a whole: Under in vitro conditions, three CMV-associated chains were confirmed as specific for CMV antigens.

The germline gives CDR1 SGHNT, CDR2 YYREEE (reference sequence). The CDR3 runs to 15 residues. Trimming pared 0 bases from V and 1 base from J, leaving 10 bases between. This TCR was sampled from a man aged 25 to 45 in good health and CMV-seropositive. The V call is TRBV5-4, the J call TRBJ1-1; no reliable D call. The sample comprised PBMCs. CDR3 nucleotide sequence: TGTGCCAGCAGCTTGGGAGCCGGGTCGAACACTGAAGCTTTCTTT. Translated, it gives CASSLGAGSNTEAFF. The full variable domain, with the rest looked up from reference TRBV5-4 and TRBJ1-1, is ETGVTQSPTHLIKTRGQQVTLRCSSQSGHNTVSWYQQALGQGPQFIFQYYREEENGRGNFPPRFSGLQFPNYSSELNVNALELDDSALYLCASSLGAGSNTEAFFGQGTRLTVV.